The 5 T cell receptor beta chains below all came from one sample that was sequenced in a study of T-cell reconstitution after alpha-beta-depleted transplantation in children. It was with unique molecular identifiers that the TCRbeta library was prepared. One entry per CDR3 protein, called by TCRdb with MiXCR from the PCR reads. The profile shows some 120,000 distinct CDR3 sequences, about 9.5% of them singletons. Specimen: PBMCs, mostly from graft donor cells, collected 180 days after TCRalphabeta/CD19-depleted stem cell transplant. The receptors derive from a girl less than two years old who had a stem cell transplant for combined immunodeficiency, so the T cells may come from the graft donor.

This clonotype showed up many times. The CDR3 spells CASSLRQGPYEQYF. As DNA, the CDR3 is TGTGCCAGCAGTTTACGACAGGGACCCTACGAGCAGTACTTC. The chain combines TRBV12-3 or TRBV12-4 with TRBJ2-7, with 7 bases identical to TRBD1. J gave up 2 bases and V 2 bases, and 3 bases lay outside the gene matches. The CDR3 sequence is 14 residues long.

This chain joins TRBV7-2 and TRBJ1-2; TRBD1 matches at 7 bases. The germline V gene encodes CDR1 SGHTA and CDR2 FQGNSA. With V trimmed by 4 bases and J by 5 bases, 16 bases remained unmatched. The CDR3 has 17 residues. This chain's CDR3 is CASSSWWETGWRYGYTF. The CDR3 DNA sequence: TGTGCCAGCAGCTCATGGTGGGAGACAGGGTGGCGGTATGGCTACACCTTC.

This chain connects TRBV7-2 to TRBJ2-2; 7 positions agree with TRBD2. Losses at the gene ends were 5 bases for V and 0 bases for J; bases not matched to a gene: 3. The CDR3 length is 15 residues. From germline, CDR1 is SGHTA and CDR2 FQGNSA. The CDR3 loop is CASSLSGSNTGELFF. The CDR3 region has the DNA TGTGCCAGCAGCCTTAGCGGGTCGAACACCGGGGAGCTGTTTTTT.

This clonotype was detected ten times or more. The CDR3 loop is CAISDRAGSTEAFF. For the CDR3, the DNA is TGTGCCATCAGTGACAGGGCGGGGAGCACTGAAGCTTTCTTT. The genes are TRBV10-3 and TRBJ1-1; D is perhaps TRBD1 (5 bases). V shed 3 bases and J shed 4 bases, with 12 bases lying between them. There are 14 residues in the CDR3. CDR1 is ENHRY and CDR2 is SYGVKD in the germline V gene.

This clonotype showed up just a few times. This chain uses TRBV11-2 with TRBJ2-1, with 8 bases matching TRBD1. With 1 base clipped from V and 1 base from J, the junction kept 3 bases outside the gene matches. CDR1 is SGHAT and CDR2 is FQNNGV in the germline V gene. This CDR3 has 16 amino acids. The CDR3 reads CASSLAGDRSYNEQFF. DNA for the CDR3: TGTGCCAGCAGCTTAGCCGGGGACAGGTCCTACAATGAGCAGTTCTTC.